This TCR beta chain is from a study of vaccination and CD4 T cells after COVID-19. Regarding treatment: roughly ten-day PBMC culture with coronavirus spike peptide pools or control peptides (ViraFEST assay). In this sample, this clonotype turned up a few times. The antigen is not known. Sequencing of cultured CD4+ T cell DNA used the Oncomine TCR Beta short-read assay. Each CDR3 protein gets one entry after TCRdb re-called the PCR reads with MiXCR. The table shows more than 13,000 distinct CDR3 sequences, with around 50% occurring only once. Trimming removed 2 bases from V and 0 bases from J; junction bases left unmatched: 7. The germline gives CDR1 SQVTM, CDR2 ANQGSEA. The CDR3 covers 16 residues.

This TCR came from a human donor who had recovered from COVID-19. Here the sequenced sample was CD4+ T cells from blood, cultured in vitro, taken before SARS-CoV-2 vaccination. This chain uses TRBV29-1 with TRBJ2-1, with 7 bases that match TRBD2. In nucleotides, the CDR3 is TGCAGCGTTGAATCGGAGCTAGCGGACTCCTACAATGAGCAGTTCTTC. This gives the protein CSVESELADSYNEQFF.